The rows below give T cell receptor beta chains drawn from one sample of a study of CD8+ T cells in alopecia areata. The repertoire was sequenced with immunoSEQ multiplex PCR; TCRdb's copy has only in-frame clones and lacks some. In the table there are about 110,000 clones, roughly three fifths of which are singletons. The sample in question was CD4+ T cells sorted from blood, obtained at week 24, from a patient treated with tofacitinib. The origin of the receptors is a human donor with alopecia areata. Both conserved end residues are trimmed from each CDR3.

CDR3 protein	V gene	J gene
ASSKGDRLNTEAF	TRBV21-1	TRBJ1-1
ATQRPAGVYEQY	TRBV10-3	TRBJ2-7
ASSLALAAYNEQF	TRBV7-2	TRBJ2-1
ASSAVDRINQPQH	TRBV2	TRBJ1-5
ASSSGGQPQH	TRBV25-1	TRBJ1-5
ATSRDPAENYGYT	TRBV15	TRBJ1-2
AWMEGKGGEQY	TRBV30	TRBJ2-7
ASRSRDYHLDTQY	TRBV5-1	TRBJ2-3
ASSYLGQGARETQY	TRBV7-9	TRBJ2-5
ASSQVGASYEQY	TRBV18	TRBJ2-7
ASSQEPAGTGELF	TRBV4-1	TRBJ2-2
AWSEGSNYGYT	TRBV30	TRBJ1-2
ASSMGQGEETQY	TRBV5-1	TRBJ2-5
ASSASGVINYGYT	TRBV9	TRBJ1-2
ASSQRGRDNEQF	TRBV23-1	TRBJ2-1
ASNLVSGGYGTGELF	TRBV11-2	TRBJ2-2
ASSMEGPRRGGYT	TRBV19	TRBJ1-2
AISEGIGGETQY	TRBV10-3	TRBJ2-5
ASRYRGAFPGNTIY	TRBV7-4	TRBJ1-3
STTIRQGPAFTDTQY	TRBV29-1	TRBJ2-3
AWSNAFYVGRSPLH	TRBV30	TRBJ1-6
ASSLSAVGGVNSPLH	TRBV11-2	TRBJ1-6
ASSRGTHYDYT	TRBV7-2	TRBJ1-2
ASSQMGVNSPLH	TRBV6-5	TRBJ1-6
ASSLASGTGSGYT	TRBV7-2	TRBJ1-2
ASTASGASYEQY	TRBV5-1	TRBJ2-7